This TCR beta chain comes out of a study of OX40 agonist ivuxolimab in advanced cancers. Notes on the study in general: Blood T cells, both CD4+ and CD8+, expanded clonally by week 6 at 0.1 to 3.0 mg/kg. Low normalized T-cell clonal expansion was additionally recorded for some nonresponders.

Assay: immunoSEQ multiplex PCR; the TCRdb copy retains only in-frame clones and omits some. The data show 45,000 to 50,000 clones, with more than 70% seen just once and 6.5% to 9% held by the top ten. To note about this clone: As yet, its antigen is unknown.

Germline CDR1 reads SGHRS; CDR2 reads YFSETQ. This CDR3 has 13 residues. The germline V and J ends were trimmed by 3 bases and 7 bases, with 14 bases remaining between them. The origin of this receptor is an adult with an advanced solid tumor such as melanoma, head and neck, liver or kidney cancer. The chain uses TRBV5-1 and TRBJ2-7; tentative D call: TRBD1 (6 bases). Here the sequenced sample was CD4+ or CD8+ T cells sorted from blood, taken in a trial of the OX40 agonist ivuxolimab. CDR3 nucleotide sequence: TGCGCCAGCAGCTGGACAGATGGGATAGAGCAGTACTTC. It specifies CASSWTDGIEQYF.